In this sample, the clone carrying this T cell receptor (beta chain) turned up many times. The antigen remains unidentified. The CDR3 runs to 16 residues. The J segment lost 1 base and the V segment lost 5 bases, leaving 3 bases of the junction unmatched. From germline, CDR1 is MDHEN and CDR2 SYDVKM. These data come from a study of regulatory T cells in long-lasting Graves disease. TCR beta libraries were built with iRepertoire HTBI primers and Arm-PCR of CDR3 regions. Original data processing: Gene usage covered approximately 60 TRBV and some 13 TRBJ segments. TCRdb re-analysed the multiplex PCR reads in MiXCR, keeping a single row per CDR3 protein. For this entry, the V and J calls and clone size follow TCRdb and not the study's own pipeline. Of 400,000 to 500,000 distinct CDR3 sequences detected, 13% to 15% appear once; the ten largest clones hold roughly 18%. Broader study findings: Newly diagnosed Graves' patients exceeded persistent ones in TCR diversity.

Time point in this sample: newly diagnosed GD, antithyroid drugs for less than 3 months. The TCR library used RNA extracted from PBMCs. In addition, the sample was reused for a study of T cells in Graves' hyperthyroidism and ophthalmopathy. This second report adds: In the first-round RT-PCR of the TCR CDR3, the HTBI primer set was used.

The chain combines TRBV28 with TRBJ2-3; the match to TRBD2 covers 13 bases. The material sequenced was peripheral blood mononuclear cells (PBMCs), taken at new diagnosis, from a patient treated with antithyroid drugs. The TCR was taken from a woman between 45 and 60 years old with Graves disease. The CDR3 DNA sequence: TGTGCCAGCAGTATACTAGCGGGAGGGGGCACAGATACGCAGTATTTT. Translating it yields CASSILAGGGTDTQYF.